The clone carrying this T cell receptor beta chain was observed a few times. The data derive from a study of glioma-infiltrating T cells. CDR3 length: 17 residues. V shed 4 bases and J 5 bases; nucleotides not matched to a gene: 14. Germline V gives CDR1 SGHTA, CDR2 FQGNSA. Using RNA template, CDR3s of TCR alpha and beta were amplified with iRepertoire arm-PCR. TCRdb analysed the multiplex PCR reads with MiXCR anew, one entry per CDR3 protein. Of over 130,000 distinct CDR3 sequences listed, roughly two fifths are singletons. The V and J genes are TRBV7-2 and TRBJ2-1, with 7 bases identical to TRBD2. This TCR was sampled from a human donor with low-grade glioma or glioblastoma, undergoing nonglioma brain surgery, or in good health (not recorded which). The sequenced sample was glioma tissue, nonneoplastic brain tissue, or PBMCs (not recorded which). CDR3 nucleotides: TGTGCCAGCAGCTCACAACCCGCGGGGGTCCTTAACAATGAGCAGTTCTTC. This encodes CASSSQPAGVLNNEQFF.